The TCR beta chain under discussion was sequenced for a study of T cells in localized non-small cell lung cancer. This table comes from immunoSEQ multiplex PCR, and its TCRdb copy is limited to in-frame clones, with some not included. The sample comprises around 140,000 clones, approximately 88% of which are singletons, and around 1.7% rests with the top ten. V was pared by 2 bases and J by 8 bases, with 10 bases of the junction left unmatched. CDR1 and CDR2 (germline): SNHLY, FYNNEI. This CDR3 spans 16 amino acids. The V and J genes are TRBV2 and TRBJ2-1, with 9 bases fitting TRBD2. This TCR was recovered from a female donor at least 60 years old with stage I lung adenocarcinoma. The input for sequencing was peripheral blood, taken before any cancer treatment. CDR3 in DNA: TGTGCCAGCAGTGAATCCGGAGGGCTAGCGGGATATGAGCAGTTCTTC. It codes for CASSESGGLAGYEQFF.